This T cell receptor (beta chain) appears in the sequencing data of a study of shared clonotypes between healthy human individuals. Study-wide background: The study used three CD4 naive, three CD4 memory, two CD8 naive and one CD8 memory plate per donor.

CD45RO-negative cells were positively selected for CCR7, leaving out terminally differentiated effector memory CD45RA+ cells. When replicate PCRs were run on sorted subsets, they used around 200 ng DNA, roughly 30,000 T cell genomes. Method: immunoSEQ multiplex PCR; TCRdb's copy keeps in-frame clones and lacks some. This repertoire shows around 1.9 million clones, roughly 91% found once; its top ten account for roughly 1.7%. CDR1 and CDR2 from the germline V gene are MDHEN and SYDVKM. The trim removed 2 bases at V and 5 bases at J, leaving 4 bases unmatched. The CDR3 loop spans 15 amino acids. Note on this clone: Antigen: not known.

Overall study findings and caveats: Estimated clonotype richness was generally higher in naive than memory subsets.

The sequenced material came from naive CD8+ T cells from PBMCs. The rearrangement links TRBV28 to TRBJ2-1; 9 bases fit TRBD2. The clonotype was recovered from a man aged 18 to 30 in good health. Some clones in this sample may be carry-over from other donors' samples. CDR3 sequence reads: CASSLVLAGNNEQFF. The CDR3 DNA reads as TGTGCCAGCAGTTTAGTACTAGCGGGCAACAATGAGCAGTTCTTC.